This T cell receptor (beta chain) was obtained from a study of cytomegalovirus exposure and HLA in healthy donors. Study-wide results and caveats: The study recorded about 150 TCR beta chains that were cytomegalovirus-associated.

CDR1 is SGHTA, CDR2 FQGNSA, per germline. CDR3 size: 14 residues. Trimming removed 2 bases at V and 2 bases at J, with 8 bases between. Clones were sequenced by immunoSEQ multiplex PCR, and TCRdb holds only the in-frame ones, with some missing. The repertoire holds about 56,000 clones, 85% to 90% seen once, with around 14% in the top ten. As to this clone: What it binds is unknown. Other DNA sequences in the sample encode the same CDR3.

This receptor was taken from a woman aged 18-35 years in good health and CMV-seronegative. This rearrangement joins TRBV7-2 to TRBJ2-3; D is perhaps TRBD2 (5 bases). The sequenced sample consisted of PBMCs. DNA of the CDR3: TGTGCCAGCAGCTTACGGGGTTCCACAGATACGCAGTATTTT. This gives the protein CASSLRGSTDTQYF.